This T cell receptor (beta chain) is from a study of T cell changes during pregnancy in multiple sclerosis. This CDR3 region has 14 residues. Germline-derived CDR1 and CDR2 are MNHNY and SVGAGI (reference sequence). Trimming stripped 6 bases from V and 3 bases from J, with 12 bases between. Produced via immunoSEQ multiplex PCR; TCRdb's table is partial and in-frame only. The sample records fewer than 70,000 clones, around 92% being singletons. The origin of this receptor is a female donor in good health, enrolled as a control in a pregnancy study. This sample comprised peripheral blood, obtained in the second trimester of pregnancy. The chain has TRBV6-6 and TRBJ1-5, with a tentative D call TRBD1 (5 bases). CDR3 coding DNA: TGTGCCAGCAGCCCACCGACAGACAATCAGCCCCAGCATTTT. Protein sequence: CASSPPTDNQPQHF.